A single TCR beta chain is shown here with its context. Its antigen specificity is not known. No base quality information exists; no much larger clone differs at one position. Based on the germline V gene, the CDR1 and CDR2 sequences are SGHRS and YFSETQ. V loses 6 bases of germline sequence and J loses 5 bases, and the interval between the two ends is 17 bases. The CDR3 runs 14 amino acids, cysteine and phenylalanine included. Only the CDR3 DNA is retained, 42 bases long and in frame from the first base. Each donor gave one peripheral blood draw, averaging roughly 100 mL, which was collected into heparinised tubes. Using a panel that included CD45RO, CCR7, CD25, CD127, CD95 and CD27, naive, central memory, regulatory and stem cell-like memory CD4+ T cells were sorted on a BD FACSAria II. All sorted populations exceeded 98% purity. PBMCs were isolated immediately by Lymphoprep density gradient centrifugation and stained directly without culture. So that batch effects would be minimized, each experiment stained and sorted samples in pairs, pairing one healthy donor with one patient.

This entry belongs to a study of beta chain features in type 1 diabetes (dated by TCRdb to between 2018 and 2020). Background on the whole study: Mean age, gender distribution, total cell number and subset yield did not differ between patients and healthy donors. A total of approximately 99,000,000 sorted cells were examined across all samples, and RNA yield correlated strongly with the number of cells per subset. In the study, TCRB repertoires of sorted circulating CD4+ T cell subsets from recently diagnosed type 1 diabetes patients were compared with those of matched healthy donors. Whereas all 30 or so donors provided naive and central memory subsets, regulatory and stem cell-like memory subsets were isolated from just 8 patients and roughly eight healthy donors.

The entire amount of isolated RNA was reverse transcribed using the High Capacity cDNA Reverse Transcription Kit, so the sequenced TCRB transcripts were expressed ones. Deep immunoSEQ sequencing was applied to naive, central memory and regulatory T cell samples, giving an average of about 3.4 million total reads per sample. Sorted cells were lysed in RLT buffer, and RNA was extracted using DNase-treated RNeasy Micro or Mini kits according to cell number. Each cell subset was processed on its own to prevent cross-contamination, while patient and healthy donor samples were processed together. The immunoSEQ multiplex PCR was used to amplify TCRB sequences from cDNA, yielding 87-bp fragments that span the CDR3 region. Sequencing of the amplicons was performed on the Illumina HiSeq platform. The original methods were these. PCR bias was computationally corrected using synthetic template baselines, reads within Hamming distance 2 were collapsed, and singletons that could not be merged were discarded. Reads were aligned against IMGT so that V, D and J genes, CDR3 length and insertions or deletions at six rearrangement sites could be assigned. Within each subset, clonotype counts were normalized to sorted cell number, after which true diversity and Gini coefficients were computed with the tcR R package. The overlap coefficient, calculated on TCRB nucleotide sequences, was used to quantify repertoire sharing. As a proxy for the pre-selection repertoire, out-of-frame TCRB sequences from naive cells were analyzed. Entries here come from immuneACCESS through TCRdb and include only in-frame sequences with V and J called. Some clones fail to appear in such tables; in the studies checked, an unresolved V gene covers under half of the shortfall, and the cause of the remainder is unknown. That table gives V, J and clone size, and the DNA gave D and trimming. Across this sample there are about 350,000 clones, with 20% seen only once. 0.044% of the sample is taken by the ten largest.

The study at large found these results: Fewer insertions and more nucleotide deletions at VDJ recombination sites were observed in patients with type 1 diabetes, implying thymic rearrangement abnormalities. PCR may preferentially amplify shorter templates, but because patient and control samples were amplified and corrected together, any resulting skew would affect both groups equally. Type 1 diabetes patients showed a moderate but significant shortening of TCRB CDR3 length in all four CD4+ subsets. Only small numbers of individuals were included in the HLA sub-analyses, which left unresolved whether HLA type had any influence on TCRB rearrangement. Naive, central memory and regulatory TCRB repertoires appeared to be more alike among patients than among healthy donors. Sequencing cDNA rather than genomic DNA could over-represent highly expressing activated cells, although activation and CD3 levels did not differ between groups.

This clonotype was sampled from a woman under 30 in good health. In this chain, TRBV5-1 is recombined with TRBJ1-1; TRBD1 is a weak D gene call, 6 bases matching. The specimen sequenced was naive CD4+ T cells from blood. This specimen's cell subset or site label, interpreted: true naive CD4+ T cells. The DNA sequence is TGCGCCAGCACCCTTCCGGACAGAAAGACTGAAGCTTTCTTT. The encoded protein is CASTLPDRKTEAFF.